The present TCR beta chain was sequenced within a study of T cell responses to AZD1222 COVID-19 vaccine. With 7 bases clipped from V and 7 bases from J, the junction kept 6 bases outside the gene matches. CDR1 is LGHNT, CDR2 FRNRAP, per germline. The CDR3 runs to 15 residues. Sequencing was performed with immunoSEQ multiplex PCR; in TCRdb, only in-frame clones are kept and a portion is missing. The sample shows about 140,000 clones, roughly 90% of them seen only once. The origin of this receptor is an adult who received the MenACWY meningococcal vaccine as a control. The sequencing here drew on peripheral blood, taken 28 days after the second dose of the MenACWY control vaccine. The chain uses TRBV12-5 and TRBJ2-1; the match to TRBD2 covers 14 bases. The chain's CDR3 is CASVDGTSGSNEQFF. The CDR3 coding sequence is TGTGCTAGTGTCGACGGGACTAGCGGGAGTAATGAGCAGTTCTTC.